The 2 T cell receptor beta chains in this list originate from one sample, sequenced in a study of T cells in Graves' hyperthyroidism and ophthalmopathy. TCR beta CDR3 region amplification was performed from RNA transcripts. The study used the HTBI primer set for a first-round RT-PCR of the TCR CDR3. TCRdb used MiXCR to reprocess the multiplex PCR reads, holding one entry per CDR3 protein. The sample contains about 610,000 distinct CDR3 sequences, just over 45% of which appear only once. Sequencing input: peripheral blood or thyroid tissue (not recorded which). The receptors were gathered from a young woman with Graves' hyperthyroidism.

A single count supports this clonotype. This sequence joins TRBV5-8 and TRBJ2-1; possibly TRBD2 for D (6 bases). Germline loops: CDR1 SGHTS, CDR2 YDEGEE. The CDR3 is made up of 16 amino acids. Trimming pared 4 bases from V and 9 bases from J, leaving 23 bases between. This CDR3 is CASSRRVREWWCEQFF. CDR3 in DNA: TGTGCCAGCAGCCGTAGGGTGCGGGAATGGTGGTGTGAGCAGTTCTTC.

V and J are TRBV20-1 and TRBJ1-3; 7 bases are shared with TRBD1. V was clipped by 4 bases and J by 0 bases; unmatched bases: 3. CDR1 DFQATT and CDR2 SNEGSKA come from the germline V gene (reference sequence). CDR3 length: 14 residues. The DNA of the CDR3 is TGCAGTGCTAAGACAGGGAACTCTGGAAACACCATATATTTT. Its protein is CSAKTGNSGNTIYF.